This TCR beta chain came from a study of blood T cell repertoires in COVID-19. V lost 0 bases and J lost 4, with 8 bases in between. CDR1 and CDR2 (germline): GTSNPN, SVGIG (reference sequence). The CDR3 spans 13 residues. This clone has only one observation. The identical CDR3 is also encoded by other nucleotide sequences in the sample. Methods used by the authors: The assay estimated nucleated cells by amplifying reference gene primers. TCRdb keeps only in-frame clones here, not all; method: immunoSEQ multiplex PCR. V and J calls and clone size are given by that table; D and trimming were obtained from the DNA. The sample includes more than 85,000 clones, 84% of them seen just once.

V is TRBV30 and J is TRBJ2-3; D might be TRBD2 (6 bases). This TCR derives from a human donor in a cohort sampled during active COVID-19. The sequenced sample was peripheral blood. DNA for the CDR3: TGTGCCTGGAGTGTCGGAGGGGCAGATACGCAGTATTTT. Translating gives CAWSVGGADTQYF.